The rows below give T cell receptor beta chains drawn from one sample of a study of OX40 agonist ivuxolimab in advanced cancers. Method: immunoSEQ multiplex PCR; TCRdb's copy keeps in-frame clones and lacks some. The table shows around 33,000 clones, with approximately 82% occurring only once. This specimen was CD4+ or CD8+ T cells sorted from blood, taken in a trial of the OX40 agonist ivuxolimab. These receptors all stem from an adult with an advanced solid tumor such as melanoma, head and neck, liver or kidney cancer. The CDR3 runs from the conserved cysteine through the conserved F or W. A D gene is named only where the DNA matches it firmly. Rows give clone size only sometimes, using once, few, many, or a class for an expanded clone.

j_call d_call v_call clone_size cdr3_aa cdr3_nt
TRBJ1-4 . TRBV5-4 . CASSLAGPNEKLFF TGTGCCAGCAGCTTGGCCGGCCCTAATGAAAAACTGTTTTTT
TRBJ1-2 . TRBV29-1 few CSVDPGFGYTF TGCAGCGTTGATCCGGGATTTGGCTACACCTTC
TRBJ2-3 TRBD1 TRBV5-4 . CASSLVVRGNTDTQYF TGTGCCAGCAGCTTGGTGGTCAGGGGGAACACAGATACGCAGTATTTT
TRBJ2-1 . TRBV10-3 . CAIRDISSYNEQFF TGTGCCATCAGGGACATCAGCTCCTACAATGAGCAGTTCTTC
TRBJ2-1 . TRBV4-1 . CASSRTTSRRHNEQFF TGCGCCAGCAGCCGGACGACCAGTCGAAGGCACAATGAGCAGTTCTTC
TRBJ1-1 . TRBV5-1 . CASSLAYRRNTEAFF TGCGCCAGCAGCTTAGCGTACAGACGGAACACTGAAGCTTTCTTT
TRBJ1-1 . TRBV11-2 . CASSLGSLRPPLRTEAFF TGTGCCAGCAGCCTCGGGTCTTTGAGACCTCCTCTCAGAACTGAAGCTTTCTTT
TRBJ2-7 . TRBV28 . CASRGATYEQYF TGTGCCAGCAGGGGGGCCACCTACGAGCAGTACTTC
TRBJ1-2 . TRBV11-1 once CASSLRGNYGYTF TGTGCCAGCAGCTTAAGGGGTAACTATGGCTACACCTTC
TRBJ1-5 . TRBV2 . CASRADRPGPQHF TGTGCCAGCAGAGCCGACAGGCCAGGGCCCCAGCATTTT
TRBJ2-5 TRBD2 TRBV7-2 . CASSLGGAALAGMETQYF TGTGCCAGCAGCTTGGGGGGGGCCGCACTAGCGGGAATGGAGACCCAGTACTTC
TRBJ2-7 TRBD1 TRBV27 . CASKDRGPSYEQYF TGTGCCAGCAAAGACAGGGGGCCCTCCTACGAGCAGTACTTC
TRBJ2-5 . TRBV7-2 . CASSLFGGSETQYF TGTGCCAGCAGCTTGTTTGGAGGGTCCGAGACCCAGTACTTC
TRBJ2-2 . TRBV5-1 . CASSLGGTGELFF TGCGCCAGCAGCTTGGGCGGGACCGGGGAGCTGTTTTTT
TRBJ2-2 TRBD1 TRBV19 . CASSDRGHTGELFF TGTGCCAGCTCTGACAGGGGGCACACCGGGGAGCTGTTTTTT
TRBJ2-7 TRBD1 TRBV5-6 . CASSLGRRTGETYEQYF TGTGCCAGCAGCTTGGGCAGGAGGACAGGGGAGACCTACGAGCAGTACTTC
TRBJ2-3 TRBD1 TRBV9 . CASSVGTGGLDTQYF TGTGCCAGCAGCGTGGGGACAGGGGGTTTAGATACGCAGTATTTT
TRBJ2-2 TRBD1 TRBV5-4 . CASSFRDRGRTGELSF TGTGCCAGCAGCTTCCGGGACAGGGGTCGCACCGGGGAGCTGTCTTTT
TRBJ1-3 . TRBV19 . CASSIQGRAGNTIYF TGTGCCAGTAGTATACAGGGCAGGGCCGGAAACACCATATATTTT
TRBJ2-2 . TRBV14 once CASSQVFGGELFF TGTGCCAGCAGCCAAGTCTTCGGCGGGGAGCTGTTTTTT
TRBJ1-4 TRBD1 TRBV5-1 . CASSPGTGNEKLFF TGCGCCAGCAGCCCCGGGACAGGGAACGAAAAACTGTTTTTT
TRBJ2-1 . TRBV6-5 . CASSQGWGSNNEQFF TGTGCCAGCAGTCAGGGATGGGGTTCGAACAATGAGCAGTTCTTC
TRBJ2-5 . TRBV2 . CASTDGTQYF TGTGCCAGCACCGATGGGACCCAGTACTTC
TRBJ2-7 . TRBV30 . CAWRPGVNYEQYF TGTGCCTGGAGACCAGGGGTTAACTACGAGCAGTACTTC
TRBJ2-7 TRBD1 TRBV6-5 . CASRRDYRGPYEQYF TGTGCCAGCAGAAGGGACTACAGGGGGCCCTACGAGCAGTACTTC
TRBJ2-7 TRBD2 TRBV5-1 . CASSLVGGAYEQYF TGCGCCAGCAGCTTGGTTGGGGGGGCCTACGAGCAGTACTTC
TRBJ2-7 TRBD2 TRBV18 . CASEGTSTSGSSYEQYF TGTGCCAGCGAAGGGACCTCGACTAGCGGGAGTTCATACGAGCAGTACTTC
TRBJ2-7 TRBD1 TRBV30 . CAWGTGGVRQYF TGTGCCTGGGGGACAGGGGGGGTGAGACAGTACTTC
TRBJ1-1 . TRBV30 . CACQRMGATNTEAFF TGTGCCTGTCAAAGAATGGGGGCGACGAACACTGAAGCTTTCTTT
TRBJ1-1 . TRBV28 . CASSSASSRAEAFF TGTGCCAGCAGTTCCGCGTCGTCCCGCGCTGAAGCTTTCTTT
TRBJ1-6 . TRBV27 . CASIGPPYNSPLHF TGTGCCAGCATAGGGCCCCCATATAATTCACCCCTCCACTTT
TRBJ1-2 . TRBV28 few CASSSGALRYTF TGTGCCAGCAGTTCAGGCGCGTTGCGCTACACCTTC
TRBJ2-7 . TRBV28 . CASSPLSGARRYEQYF TGTGCCAGCAGTCCGTTATCAGGGGCGCGAAGGTACGAGCAGTACTTC
TRBJ2-7 . TRBV18 . CASSLLTYEQYF TGTGCCAGCTCACTACTAACCTACGAGCAGTACTTC
TRBJ1-2 TRBD1 TRBV5-1 . CASSAGTAFYGYTF TGCGCCAGCAGCGCCGGGACAGCCTTCTATGGCTACACCTTC
TRBJ1-2 . TRBV7-9 . CASSLESANYGYTF TGTGCCAGCAGCTTAGAGAGCGCCAACTATGGCTACACCTTC
TRBJ1-1 . TRBV12-1 few CAGRLVLVRGTEAFF TGTGCCGGACGTCTGGTCCTCGTACGGGGCACTGAAGCTTTCTTT
TRBJ2-2 . TRBV6-5 . CASSLSRSGELFF TGTGCCAGCAGCTTAAGCCGTTCCGGGGAGCTGTTTTTT
TRBJ2-2 . TRBV5-1 . CASSLDPRNTGELFF TGCGCCAGCAGCTTGGATCCAAGGAACACCGGGGAGCTGTTTTTT
TRBJ1-5 TRBD1 TRBV5-1 . CASSPGTGVNQPQHF TGCGCCAGCAGCCCTGGGACAGGGGTTAATCAGCCCCAGCATTTT
TRBJ1-3 . TRBV9 . CASSSREGVRGNTIYF TGTGCCAGCAGCAGCAGGGAGGGGGTTAGGGGAAACACCATATATTTT
TRBJ1-2 TRBD1 TRBV2 . CASTGQGAGYTF TGTGCCAGCACTGGACAGGGGGCCGGCTACACCTTC
TRBJ2-2 TRBD2 TRBV7-3 few CASSPGGGSGELFF TGTGCCAGCAGCCCGGGAGGGGGTAGCGGGGAGCTGTTTTTT
TRBJ2-1 TRBD1 TRBV27 . CASRKGQGPYNEQFF TGTGCCAGCAGGAAGGGACAGGGCCCCTACAATGAGCAGTTCTTC
TRBJ1-4 TRBD1 TRBV5-4 . CASSSLKGQGSTNEKLFF TGTGCCAGCAGCTCATTAAAGGGACAGGGGTCAACTAATGAAAAACTGTTTTTT
TRBJ2-7 TRBD1 TRBV27 . CASSSRPGQGTYEQYF TGTGCCAGCAGTTCCCGCCCGGGACAGGGGACCTACGAGCAGTACTTC
TRBJ2-3 TRBD2 TRBV7-2 . CASSLALSGGNTQYF TGTGCCAGCAGCTTAGCGCTGAGCGGGGGGAATACGCAGTATTTT
TRBJ2-2 . TRBV19 . CASSRRDLGAGELFF TGTGCCAGTAGTAGGCGGGACCTAGGCGCCGGGGAGCTGTTTTTT
TRBJ2-7 . TRBV9 . CASSEGLTSSYEQYF TGTGCCAGCAGCGAGGGACTGACGAGCTCCTACGAGCAGTACTTC
TRBJ1-5 TRBD1 TRBV2 . CASSENRGGATQHF TGTGCCAGCAGTGAGAACAGGGGAGGCGCGACCCAGCATTTT
TRBJ2-1 TRBD1 TRBV11-2 . CASSKQGAYNEQFF TGTGCCAGCAGCAAACAGGGGGCCTACAATGAGCAGTTCTTC
TRBJ1-1 . TRBV23-1 . CASSYPVNTEAFF TGCGCCAGCAGTTACCCAGTGAACACTGAAGCTTTCTTT
TRBJ2-1 TRBD2 TRBV11-1 once CASSLVAAGVNEQFF TGTGCCAGCAGCTTAGTCGCAGCGGGGGTTAATGAGCAGTTCTTC
TRBJ2-1 TRBD1 TRBV5-1 . CAGSLGQGWSEQFF TGCGCCGGCAGCTTAGGACAGGGGTGGTCGGAGCAGTTCTTC